The T cell receptor (beta chain) under discussion was sequenced for a study of T cell repertoires in cytomegalovirus infection. Findings and caveats of the study: Carriage of CMV together with the relevant HLA was identifiable through cumulative public TCR beta family frequency.

The table lists this clonotype with a few counts. Its target is not known. TCRdb used MiXCR to reprocess the reads, holding one entry per CDR3 protein. In the table there are 700,000 to 900,000 distinct CDR3 sequences, under 35% of which are singletons. This CDR3 is built from 19 residues. Deletions cut 0 bases from V and 3 bases from J, with 24 bases between. Germline loops: CDR1 MGHRA, CDR2 YSYEKL. This chain joins TRBV4-1 and TRBJ2-7, with a weak D call TRBD1 (5 bases). The sequencing here drew on cultured CD8+ T cells from PBMCs, taken from culture after CMV antigen stimulation. This TCR derives from a human donor in good health (CMV status not recorded). Some clones in this sample may be carry-over from other donors' samples. CDR3 loop: CASSQDYGQGTSFDYEQYF. As DNA, the CDR3 is TGCGCCAGCAGCCAAGATTACGGCCAGGGTACCTCCTTCGACTACGAGCAGTACTTC.